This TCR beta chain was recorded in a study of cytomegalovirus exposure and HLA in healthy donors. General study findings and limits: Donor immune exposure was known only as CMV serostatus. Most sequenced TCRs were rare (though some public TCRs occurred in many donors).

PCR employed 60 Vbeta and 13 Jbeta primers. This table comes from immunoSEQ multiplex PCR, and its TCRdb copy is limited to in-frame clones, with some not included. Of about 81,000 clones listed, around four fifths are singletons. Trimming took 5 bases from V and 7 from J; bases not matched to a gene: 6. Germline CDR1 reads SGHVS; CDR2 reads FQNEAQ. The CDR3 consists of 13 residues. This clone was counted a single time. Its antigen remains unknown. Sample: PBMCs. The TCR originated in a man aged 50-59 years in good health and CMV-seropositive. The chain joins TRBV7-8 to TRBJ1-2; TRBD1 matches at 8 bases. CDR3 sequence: CASSPGTGFGYTF. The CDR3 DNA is TGTGCCAGCAGCCCAGGGACAGGTTTTGGCTACACCTTC.